This T cell receptor beta chain originates from a study of T cell repertoires in aging, cancer and after chemotherapy (dated 2019 in TCRdb). Regarding the complete study: Donors were distributed across six age groups ranging from 30 or younger to 70 or older, with at least three individuals included per group. In the hematological group, the paired samples taken before and after chemotherapy came from chronic lymphocytic leukemia patients given fludarabine- or bendamustine-based regimens. The full dataset contained around 8.2 million TCR reads. To look at immunoaging and at how T cells reconstitute after chemotherapy, the study profiled TCR beta repertoires in peripheral blood from both healthy donors and cancer patients. The cohort comprised about 220 cancer patients, roughly 90 with hematological and roughly 120 with solid cancers, plus 95 healthy donors as a reference group.

Note on this clonotype: The clone's antigen remains unknown. The sample holds no much larger clone one base away, and base qualities are not on file.

Rearranged TRB sequences spanning V, D and J segments were amplified by multiplex touch-down PCR using a mixed TRB-A/B primer pool. Illumina adapters and sample indices were attached to the amplicons through two consecutive PCR reactions run with Phusion HS II polymerase. The amplicons were purified from gel with the NucleoSpin Gel and PCR Clean-up kit and then assessed with Qubit and an Agilent 2100 Bioanalyzer. Sequencing of libraries was carried out on an Illumina MiSeq in 600-cycle, single-indexed, paired-end runs. The authors processed their data as follows. MiXCR versions 2.12 and 3.0.5 were used to process the TRB sequences. Each unique CDR3 nucleotide sequence was counted as one clone, and only productive sequences with at least two reads were retained. Shannon diversity, evenness, clonality (one minus evenness), and alpha-parameterized diversity profiles from alpha 0 to 5 were included as repertoire metrics. Generation probabilities of clones in paired pre- and post-chemotherapy samples were computed with the IGoR algorithm. TCRdb passed the public sequencing reads through fastp at Q25 and MiXCR, retaining productive beta sequences. When rows share a CDR3 protein, they turn into one entry using the most common DNA and genes. These V and J calls derive from TCRdb rather than the authors' analysis. This sample has thousands of distinct CDR3 sequences in its table, and about 54% of those were observed once. The biggest ten clones account for around 69% of the sample.

What the authors observed across the whole study: In healthy donors, the drop in TCR diversity with age came mainly from a loss of richness, whereas in cancer patients a loss of evenness also played a part. In both cancer cohorts, median generation probability rose over the chemotherapy interval, which suggests that the repertoire was reconstituted through rebound thymic output. Hematological cancer patients had lymphoid organ infiltration, which may itself impair thymic emigration or peripheral T cell expansion. Compared with age-matched healthy donors, untreated patients with either hematological or solid cancers had significantly lower TCR diversity in the blood along with higher clonality. It was noted by the authors that conclusions about immunological memory after chemotherapy cannot be drawn from the repertoire data.

Ends trimmed: V by 3 bases, J by 5 bases; bases unmatched to a gene: 9. The CDR3 goes from the cysteine to the phenylalanine over 14 residues. Just the 42-base CDR3 DNA is kept, in frame starting at base 1. CDR1 DFQATT and CDR2 SNEGSKA were looked up in the germline V gene (reference sequence). TCR beta rearrangements were amplified from genomic DNA isolated from peripheral blood, not from sorted cells or RNA. The clonotype was recovered from a human donor with a blood cancer. The V gene is TRBV20-1 and the J gene is TRBJ2-7, with 8 bases matching TRBD1. The sequenced material came from blood. The CDR3 is CSASRQGKRNEQYF. The DNA reads TGCAGTGCTAGCCGACAGGGGAAAAGGAACGAGCAGTACTTC.